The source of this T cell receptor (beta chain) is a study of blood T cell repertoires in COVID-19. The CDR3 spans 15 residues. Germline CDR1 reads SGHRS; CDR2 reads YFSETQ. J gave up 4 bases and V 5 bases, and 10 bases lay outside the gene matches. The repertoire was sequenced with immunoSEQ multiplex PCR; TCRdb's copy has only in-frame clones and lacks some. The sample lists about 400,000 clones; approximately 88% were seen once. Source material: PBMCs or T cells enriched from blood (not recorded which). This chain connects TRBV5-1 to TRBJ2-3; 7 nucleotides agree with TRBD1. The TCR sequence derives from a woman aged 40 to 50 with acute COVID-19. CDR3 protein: CASRPRQGFPDTQYF. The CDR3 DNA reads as TGCGCCAGCAGACCAAGACAGGGATTCCCAGATACGCAGTATTTT.